Below, one T cell receptor beta chain is given with its context. This CDR3 is 15 amino acids long. Germline V CDR1 and CDR2: SGHAT, FQNNGV. The V end was cut by 5 bases, the J end by 0 bases, with 11 bases between. The sample is drawn from a study of blood T cell repertoires in COVID-19. Under the authors' procedure: Amplification of reference gene primers provided the estimated nucleated cell counts. Only in-frame clones appear in the TCRdb table, and some are missing; sequencing was by immunoSEQ multiplex PCR. Clone size and V and J calls were adopted from that table, with D and trimming inferred from the DNA. The sample consists of 310,000 or so clones, about 88% of them appearing once. Enrolment of Seattle patients took place during active infection, and they were followed longitudinally.

The genes are TRBV11-2 and TRBJ1-3; D is undetermined. This TCR derives from a woman in her 30s with COVID-19, enrolled during active disease. Sequencing input: peripheral blood. DNA of the CDR3: TGTGCCAGCAGCACCAGCGGGTTCTCTGGAAACACCATATATTTT. Translating gives CASSTSGFSGNTIYF.